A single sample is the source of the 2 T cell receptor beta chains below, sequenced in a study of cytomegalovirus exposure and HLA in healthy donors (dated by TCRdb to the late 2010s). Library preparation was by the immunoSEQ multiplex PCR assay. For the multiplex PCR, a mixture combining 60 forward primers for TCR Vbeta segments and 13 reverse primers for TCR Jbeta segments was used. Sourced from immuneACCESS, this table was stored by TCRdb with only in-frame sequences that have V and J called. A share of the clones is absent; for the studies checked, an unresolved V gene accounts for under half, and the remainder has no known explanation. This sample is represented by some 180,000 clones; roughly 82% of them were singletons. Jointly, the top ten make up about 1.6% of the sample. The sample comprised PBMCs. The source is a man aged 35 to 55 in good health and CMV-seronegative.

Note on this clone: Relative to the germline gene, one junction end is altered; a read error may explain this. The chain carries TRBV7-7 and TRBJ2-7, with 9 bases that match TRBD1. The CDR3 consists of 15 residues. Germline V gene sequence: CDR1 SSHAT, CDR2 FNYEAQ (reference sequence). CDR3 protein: CASSPRDRGIYEQYF. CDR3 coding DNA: TGTGCTAGCAGCCCAAGAGACAGGGGGATCTACGAGCAGTACTTC.

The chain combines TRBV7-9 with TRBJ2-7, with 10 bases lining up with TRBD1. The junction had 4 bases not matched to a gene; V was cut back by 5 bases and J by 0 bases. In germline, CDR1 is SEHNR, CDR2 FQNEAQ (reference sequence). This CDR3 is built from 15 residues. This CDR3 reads CASSEGTGVSYEQYF. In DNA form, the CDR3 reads TGTGCCAGCAGCGAGGGGACAGGGGTCTCCTACGAGCAGTACTTC.